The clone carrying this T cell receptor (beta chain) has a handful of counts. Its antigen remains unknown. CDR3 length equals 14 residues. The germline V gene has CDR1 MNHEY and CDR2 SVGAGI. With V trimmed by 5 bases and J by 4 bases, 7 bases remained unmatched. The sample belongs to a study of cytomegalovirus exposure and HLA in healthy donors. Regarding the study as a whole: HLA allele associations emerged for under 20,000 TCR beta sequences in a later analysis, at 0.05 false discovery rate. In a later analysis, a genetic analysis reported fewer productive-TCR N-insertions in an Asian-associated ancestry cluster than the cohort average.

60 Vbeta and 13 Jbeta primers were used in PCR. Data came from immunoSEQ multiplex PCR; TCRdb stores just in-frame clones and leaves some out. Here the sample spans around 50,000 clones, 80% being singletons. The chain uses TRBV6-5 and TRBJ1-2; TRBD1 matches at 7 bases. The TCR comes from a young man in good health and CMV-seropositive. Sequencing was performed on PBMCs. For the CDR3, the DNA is TGTGCCAGCAGTGAGGGACAGAAAACCTATGGCTACACCTTC. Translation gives CASSEGQKTYGYTF.